This T cell receptor (beta chain) is drawn from a study of cytotoxic CD8 clonotypes in ibrutinib-treated CLL (dated by TCRdb to the early 2020s). Regarding the study in general: In this cohort, approximately 15 patients were treatment-naive and approximately ten were relapsed/refractory, while some 18 had unmutated IGHV. Responses were partial in approximately 24 patients and complete in 2; after median 68 months follow-up, 14 stayed in remission and roughly twelve progressed. Cryopreserved peripheral blood mononuclear cells were obtained prior to treatment, at the time of response, and at either disease progression or sustained remission. Response samples were obtained after a median of roughly eleven months of treatment, with a range of about 6 to 40 months. On average, each sample yielded 250,000 to 300,000 productive templates and 85,000 to 95,000 productive rearrangements. Patients were still on ibrutinib when every remission and progressive disease sample was collected. Of the 85 to 95 participants in the trial, about two dozen had longitudinal samples available. Broader findings and caveats from the paper: Clonality increased at ibrutinib response, stayed stable in sustained remission, and fell back toward baseline at progression. At baseline, clonality was higher than in age-matched healthy donors and showed a strong correlation with circulating CD8+ T-cell counts. Public clonotypes were found to be uncommon and were observed to contract or remain stable during treatment; the increase in clonality was shown to reflect expansion of private clonotypes at ibrutinib response. Sustained-remission and progressing patients did not have matched sampling times, and lymph node repertoires were not examined.

A note on this clone: The antigen it recognizes is unknown. No quality values exist for individual bases; no much larger clone is one base distant.

The goal of deep resolution MiSeq sequencing was a depth between 1 in 1 million and 1 in 200,000 T cells, and coverage averaged 10x per clonotype. The immunoSEQ hsTCRB Kit was used to generate TCR beta libraries. The paper's data handling went like this. The data were analyzed with ImmunoSEQ Analyzer and ImmunoSEQ Data Assistant, and V, D and J gene assignments followed IMGT definitions. Clonality, which ranges from 0 to 1, was calculated as one minus the normalized Shannon entropy of productive rearrangement frequencies. Public clonotype analysis was restricted to overrepresented clonotypes comprising at least 0.05% of each patient's repertoire. Approximately 14 age-matched healthy donor repertoires from immuneACCESS were used as controls for clonality. The immuneACCESS repertoire file appears here via TCRdb, limited to in-frame rearrangements. These files lack a portion of the clones; in checked studies, under half of the deficit traces to unresolved V genes, and the cause of the others is not known. V and J calls and clone size are those listed in that table; D and trimming were worked out from the DNA. The sample records 140,000 or so clones, approximately 80% of which are singletons. The leading ten clones occupy around 13% of the sample.

The CDR3 covers 15 residues, taking in both the cysteine and the phenylalanine. Of the read, only the CDR3 DNA is kept; its 45 bases are in frame from base 1. Deletion took 5 bases off V and 1 base off J, with a span of 15 bases between the germline ends. The germline V gene (reference sequence) yields MNHEY for CDR1 and SMNVEV for CDR2. The time point label here, explained by the study, means: 12 months on ibrutinib. Approximately 2 micrograms of genomic DNA were extracted from cryopreserved PBMCs for TCR beta library preparation. Longitudinal blood samples from CLL patients receiving ibrutinib monotherapy were subjected to high-throughput TCR beta sequencing. The patients took part in an open-label, single-center phase 2 trial of ibrutinib monotherapy.

This sample comprised PBMCs, obtained after 12 months of ibrutinib treatment. The chain uses TRBV27 and TRBJ2-7; a tentative D match to TRBD2 spans 6 bases. The source of this sequence is a human donor with chronic lymphocytic leukemia. The CDR3 loop reads CASSAKPGESYEQYF. The DNA sequence is as follows: TGTGCCAGCAGTGCGAAACCGGGGGAATCCTACGAGCAGTACTTC.